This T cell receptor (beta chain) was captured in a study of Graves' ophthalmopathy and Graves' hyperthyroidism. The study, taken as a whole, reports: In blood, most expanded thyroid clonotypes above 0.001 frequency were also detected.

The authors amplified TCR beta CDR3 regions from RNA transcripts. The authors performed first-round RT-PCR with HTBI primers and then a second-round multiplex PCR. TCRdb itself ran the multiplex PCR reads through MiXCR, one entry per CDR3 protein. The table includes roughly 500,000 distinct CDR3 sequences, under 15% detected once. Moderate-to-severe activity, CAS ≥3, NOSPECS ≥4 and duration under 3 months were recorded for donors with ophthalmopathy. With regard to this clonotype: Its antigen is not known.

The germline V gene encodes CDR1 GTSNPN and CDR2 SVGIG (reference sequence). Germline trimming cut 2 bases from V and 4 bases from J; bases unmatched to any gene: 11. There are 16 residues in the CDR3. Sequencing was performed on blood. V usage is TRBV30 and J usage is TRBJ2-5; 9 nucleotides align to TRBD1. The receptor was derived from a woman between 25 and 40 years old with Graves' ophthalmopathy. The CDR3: CAWSPNDRGGGETQYF. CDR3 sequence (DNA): TGTGCCTGGAGTCCTAACGACAGGGGGGGAGGAGAGACCCAGTACTTC.